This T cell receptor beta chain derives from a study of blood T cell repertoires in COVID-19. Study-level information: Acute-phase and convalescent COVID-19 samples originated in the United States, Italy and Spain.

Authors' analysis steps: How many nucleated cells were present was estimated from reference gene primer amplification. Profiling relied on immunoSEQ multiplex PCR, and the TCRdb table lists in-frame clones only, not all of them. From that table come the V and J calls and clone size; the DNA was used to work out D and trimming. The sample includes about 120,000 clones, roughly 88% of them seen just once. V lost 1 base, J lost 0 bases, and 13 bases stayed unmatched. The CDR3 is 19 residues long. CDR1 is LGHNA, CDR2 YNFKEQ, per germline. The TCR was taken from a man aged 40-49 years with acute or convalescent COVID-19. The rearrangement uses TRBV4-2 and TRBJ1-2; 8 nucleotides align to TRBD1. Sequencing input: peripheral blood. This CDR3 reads CASSQGSGQGGSSNYGYTF. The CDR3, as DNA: TGTGCCAGCAGCCAAGGGTCCGGACAGGGTGGGAGCTCTAACTATGGCTACACCTTC.